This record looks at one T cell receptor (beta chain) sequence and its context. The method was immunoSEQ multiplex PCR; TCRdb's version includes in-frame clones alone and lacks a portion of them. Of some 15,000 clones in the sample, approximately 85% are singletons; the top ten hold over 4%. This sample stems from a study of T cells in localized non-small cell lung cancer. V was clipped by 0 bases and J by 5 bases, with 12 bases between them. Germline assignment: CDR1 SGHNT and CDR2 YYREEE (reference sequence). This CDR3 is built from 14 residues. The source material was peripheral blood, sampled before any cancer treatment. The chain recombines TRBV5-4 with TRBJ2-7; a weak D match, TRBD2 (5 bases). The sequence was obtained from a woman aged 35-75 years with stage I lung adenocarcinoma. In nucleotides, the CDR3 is TGTGCCAGCAGCTTGGAGGGAGTCCAGAACGAGCAGTACTTC. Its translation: CASSLEGVQNEQYF.